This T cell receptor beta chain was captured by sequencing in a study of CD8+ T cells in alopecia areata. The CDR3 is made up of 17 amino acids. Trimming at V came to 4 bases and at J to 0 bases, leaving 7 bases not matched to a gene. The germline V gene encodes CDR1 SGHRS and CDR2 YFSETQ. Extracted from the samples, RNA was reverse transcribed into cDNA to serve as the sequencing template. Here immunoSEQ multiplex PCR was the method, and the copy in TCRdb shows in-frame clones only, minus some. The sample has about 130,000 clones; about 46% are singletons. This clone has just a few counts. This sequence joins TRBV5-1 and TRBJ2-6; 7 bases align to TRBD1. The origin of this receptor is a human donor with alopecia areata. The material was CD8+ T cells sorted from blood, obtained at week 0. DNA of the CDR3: TGCGCCAGCAGCCTAGACAGGGCTCTCTCTGGGGCCAACGTCCTGACTTTC. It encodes CASSLDRALSGANVLTF.